This TCR beta chain was recovered during a study of T cell responses to AZD1222 COVID-19 vaccine. The assay was immunoSEQ multiplex PCR, and TCRdb's table has in-frame clones only and misses some. The sample lists around 110,000 clones, roughly nine tenths occurring once. Study-wide results and caveats: Unmutated variant regions are reportedly targeted by nearly half of spike-specific TCRs. Regions 160-218 and 743-854 dominated among vaccine-associated CD4 TCRs spanning spike.

With regard to this clone: The antigen is not known.

The CDR3 is made up of 15 amino acids. Germline lookup yields CDR1 MDHEN and CDR2 SYDVKM. The V gene lost 3 bases and the J gene lost 1 base, with 13 bases spanning the gap. Investigators merged groups given second doses at roughly 4 or roughly 12 weeks. The sample in question was peripheral blood, obtained 28 days after the second AZD1222 dose. The TCR sequence derives from an adult who received the AZD1222 COVID-19 vaccine. The rearrangement joins TRBV28 to TRBJ2-7, with D possibly matching TRBD1 (5 bases). CDR3: CASSFWAGPSYEQYF. As DNA, the CDR3 is TGTGCCAGCAGTTTTTGGGCAGGGCCATCCTACGAGCAGTACTTC.